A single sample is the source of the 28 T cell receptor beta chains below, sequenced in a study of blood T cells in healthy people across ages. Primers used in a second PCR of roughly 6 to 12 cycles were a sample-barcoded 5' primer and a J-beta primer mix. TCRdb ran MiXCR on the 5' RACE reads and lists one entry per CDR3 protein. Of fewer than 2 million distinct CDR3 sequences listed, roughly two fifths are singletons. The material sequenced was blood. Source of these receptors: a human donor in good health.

The CDR3 DNA follows: TGTGCCAGCAGTGAACGTTTGGTGGGAGGTGGGCCGAGCAATCAGCCCCAGCATTTT. It codes for CASSERLVGGGPSNQPQHF. The rearrangement uses TRBV6-4 and TRBJ1-5; no clear D. Trimming shortened V by 3 bases and J by 1 base, and 22 bases separated the two germline ends. Germline lookup yields CDR1 MRHNA and CDR2 SNTAGT. The CDR3 consists of 19 residues.

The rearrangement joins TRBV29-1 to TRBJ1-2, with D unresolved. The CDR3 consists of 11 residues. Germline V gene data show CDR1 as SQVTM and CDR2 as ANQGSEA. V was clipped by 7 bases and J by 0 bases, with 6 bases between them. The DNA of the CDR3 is TGCAGCGCCGAGTCTAACTATGGCTACACCTTC. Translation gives CSAESNYGYTF.

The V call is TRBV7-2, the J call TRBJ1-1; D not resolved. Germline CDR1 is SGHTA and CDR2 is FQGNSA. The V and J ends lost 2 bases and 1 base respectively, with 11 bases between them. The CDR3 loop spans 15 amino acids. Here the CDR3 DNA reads TGTGCCAGCAGCTTACTTCCCGGCGGGAACACTGAAGCTTTCTTT. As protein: CASSLLPGGNTEAFF.

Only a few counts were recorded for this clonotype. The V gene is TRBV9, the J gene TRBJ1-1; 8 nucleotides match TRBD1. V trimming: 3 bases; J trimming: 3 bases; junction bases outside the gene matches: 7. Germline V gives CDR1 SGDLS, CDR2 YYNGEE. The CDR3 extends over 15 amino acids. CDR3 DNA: TGTGCCAGCAGCGGAACAGGGGGAGCGTACACTGAAGCTTTCTTT. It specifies CASSGTGGAYTEAFF.

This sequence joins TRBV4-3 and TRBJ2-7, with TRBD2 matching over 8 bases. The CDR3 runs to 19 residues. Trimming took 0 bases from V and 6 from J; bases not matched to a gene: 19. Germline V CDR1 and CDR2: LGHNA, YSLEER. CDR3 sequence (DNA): TGCGCCAGCAGCCAAGATGCCGCTGGAACGCGCGGGGGGCCTAGCGAGCAGTACTTC. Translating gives CASSQDAAGTRGGPSEQYF.

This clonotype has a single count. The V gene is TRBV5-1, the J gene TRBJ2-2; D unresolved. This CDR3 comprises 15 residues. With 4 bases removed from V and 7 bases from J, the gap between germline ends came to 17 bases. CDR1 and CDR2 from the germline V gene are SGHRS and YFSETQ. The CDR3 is CASSRRLPQDGELFF. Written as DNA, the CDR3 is TGCGCCAGCAGCCGTAGACTTCCCCAGGACGGGGAGCTGTTTTTT.

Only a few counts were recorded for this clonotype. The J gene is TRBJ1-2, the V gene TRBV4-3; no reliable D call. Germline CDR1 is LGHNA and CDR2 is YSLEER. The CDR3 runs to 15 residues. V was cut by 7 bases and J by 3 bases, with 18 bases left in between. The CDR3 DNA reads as TGCGCCAGCACCCCAGCGATTGGAGTCGACTATGGCTACACCTTC. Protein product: CASTPAIGVDYGYTF.

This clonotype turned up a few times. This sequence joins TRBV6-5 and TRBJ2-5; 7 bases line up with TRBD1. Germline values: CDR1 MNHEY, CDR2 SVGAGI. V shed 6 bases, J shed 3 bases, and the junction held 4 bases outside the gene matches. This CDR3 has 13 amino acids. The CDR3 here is CASRDGTEETQYF. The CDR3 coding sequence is TGTGCCAGCAGGGATGGGACAGAAGAGACCCAGTACTTC.

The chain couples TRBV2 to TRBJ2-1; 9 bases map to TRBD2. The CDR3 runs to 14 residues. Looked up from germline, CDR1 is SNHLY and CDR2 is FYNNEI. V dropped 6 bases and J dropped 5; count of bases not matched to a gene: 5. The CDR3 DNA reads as TGTGCCAGCAGCCAGCCTAGCGGGGACAATGAGCAGTTCTTC. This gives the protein CASSQPSGDNEQFF.

The CDR3 DNA reads as TGTGCCTGGAGCAGGGGAGGAGACAATGAGCAGTTCTTC. It specifies CAWSRGGDNEQFF. This rearrangement joins TRBV30 to TRBJ2-1; D might be TRBD1 or TRBD2, each matching 6 bases. The CDR3 has 13 amino acids. V was cut by 3 bases and J by 5 bases, with 11 bases left in between. Germline loops: CDR1 GTSNPN, CDR2 SVGIG (reference sequence).

The CDR3 coding sequence is TGTGCCAGCGGGAGGGTGGCGGATTCCACACTGGCTTTCTTT. Amino acids: CASGRVADSTLAFF. The chain couples TRBV12-3 or TRBV12-4 to TRBJ1-1; no clear D gene. The V and J ends lost 8 bases and 11 bases respectively, with 24 bases between them. This CDR3 contains 14 residues.

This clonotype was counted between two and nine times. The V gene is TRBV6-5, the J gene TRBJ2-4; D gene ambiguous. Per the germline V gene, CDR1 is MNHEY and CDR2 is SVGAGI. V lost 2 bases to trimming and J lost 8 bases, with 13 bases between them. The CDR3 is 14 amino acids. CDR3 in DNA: TGTGCCAGCAGTTACACCCAGGCAGCCGACATTCAGTACTTC. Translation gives CASSYTQAADIQYF.

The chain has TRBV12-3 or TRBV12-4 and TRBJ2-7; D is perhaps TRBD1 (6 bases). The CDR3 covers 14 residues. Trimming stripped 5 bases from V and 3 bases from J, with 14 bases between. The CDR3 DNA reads TGTGCCAGCAGTCCTCGGACAGCCATCTACGAGCAGTACTTC. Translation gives CASSPRTAIYEQYF.

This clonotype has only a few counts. The CDR3 sequence: CASGVKYNEQFF. Here the CDR3 DNA reads TGTGCCAGCGGGGTTAAGTACAATGAGCAGTTCTTC. This chain links TRBV9 with TRBJ2-1; D not certain. The length of the CDR3 is 12 residues. Trimming took off 7 bases at V and 4 bases at J, with 9 bases between the two ends. CDR1 SGDLS and CDR2 YYNGEE come from the germline V gene. Full variable domain (missing parts from reference TRBV9 and TRBJ2-1): DSGVTQTPKHLITATGQRVTLRCSPRSGDLSVYWYQQSLDQGLQFLIQYYNGEERAKGNILERFSAQQFPDLHSELNLSSLELGDSALYFCASGVKYNEQFFGPGTRLTVL.

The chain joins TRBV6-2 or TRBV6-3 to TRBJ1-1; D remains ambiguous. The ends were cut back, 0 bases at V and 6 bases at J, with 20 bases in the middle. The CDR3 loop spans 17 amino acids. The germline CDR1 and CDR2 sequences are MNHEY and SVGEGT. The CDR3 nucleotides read TGTGCCAGCAGTTACTCGAGATGGAAGAGATTAGAGGCTGAAGCTTTCTTT. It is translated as CASSYSRWKRLEAEAFF.

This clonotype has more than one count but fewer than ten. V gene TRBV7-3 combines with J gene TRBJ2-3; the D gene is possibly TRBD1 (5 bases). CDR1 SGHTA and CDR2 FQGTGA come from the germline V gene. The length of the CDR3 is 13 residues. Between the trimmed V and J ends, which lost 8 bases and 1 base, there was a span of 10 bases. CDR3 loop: CASGAGRTDTQYF. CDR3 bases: TGTGCCAGCGGGGCTGGTCGCACAGATACGCAGTATTTT.

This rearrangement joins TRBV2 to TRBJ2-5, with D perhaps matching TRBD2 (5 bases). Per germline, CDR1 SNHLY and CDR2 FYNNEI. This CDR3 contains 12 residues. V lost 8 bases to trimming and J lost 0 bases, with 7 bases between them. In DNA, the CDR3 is TGTGCCAGCCTCGGGAACCAAGAGACCCAGTACTTC. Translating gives CASLGNQETQYF.

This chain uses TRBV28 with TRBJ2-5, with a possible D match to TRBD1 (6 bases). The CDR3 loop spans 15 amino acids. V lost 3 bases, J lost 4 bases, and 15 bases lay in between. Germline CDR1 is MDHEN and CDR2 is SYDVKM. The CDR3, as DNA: TGTGCCAGCAGTTTTCTCACCAGAGGGGGAGAGACCCAGTACTTC. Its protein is CASSFLTRGGETQYF.

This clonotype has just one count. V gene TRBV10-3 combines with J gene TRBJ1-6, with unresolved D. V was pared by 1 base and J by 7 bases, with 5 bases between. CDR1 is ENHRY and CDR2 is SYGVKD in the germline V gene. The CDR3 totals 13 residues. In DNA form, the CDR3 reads TGTGCCATCAGTGAGTTGGTGAATTCACCCCTCCACTTT. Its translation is CAISELVNSPLHF.

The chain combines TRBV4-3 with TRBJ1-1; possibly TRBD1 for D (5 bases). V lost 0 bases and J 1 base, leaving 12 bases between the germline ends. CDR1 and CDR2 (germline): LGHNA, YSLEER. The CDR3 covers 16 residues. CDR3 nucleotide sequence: TGCGCCAGCAGCCAAGATGGGAGGGGCAGGAACACTGAAGCTTTCTTT. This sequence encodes CASSQDGRGRNTEAFF.

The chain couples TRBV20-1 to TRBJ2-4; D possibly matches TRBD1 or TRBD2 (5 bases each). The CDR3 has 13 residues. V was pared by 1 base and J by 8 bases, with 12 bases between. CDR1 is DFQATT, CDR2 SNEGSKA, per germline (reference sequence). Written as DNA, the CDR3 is TGCAGTGCTAGAGGTGGGGGTCTGGACATTCAGTACTTC. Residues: CSARGGGLDIQYF.

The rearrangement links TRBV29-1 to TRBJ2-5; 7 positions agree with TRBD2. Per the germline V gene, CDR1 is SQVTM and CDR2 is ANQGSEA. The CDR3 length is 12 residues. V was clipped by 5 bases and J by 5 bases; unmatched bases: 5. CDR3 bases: TGCAGCGTTTTGGGGGGGATCGAGACCCAGTACTTC. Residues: CSVLGGIETQYF.

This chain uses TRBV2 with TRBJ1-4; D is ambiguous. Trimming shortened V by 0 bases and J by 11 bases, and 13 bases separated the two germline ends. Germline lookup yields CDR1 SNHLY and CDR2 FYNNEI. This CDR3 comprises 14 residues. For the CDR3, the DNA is TGTGCCAGCAGTGAAGCCGAGGCCCGAGGGAAACTGTTTTTT. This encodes CASSEAEARGKLFF. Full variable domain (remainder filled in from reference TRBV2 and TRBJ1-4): EPEVTQTPSHQVTQMGQEVILRCVPISNHLYFYWYRQILGQKVEFLVSFYNNEISEKSEIFDDQFSVERPDGSNFTLKIRSTKLEDSAMYFCASSEAEARGKLFFGSGTQLSVL.

The CDR3 DNA follows: TGCAGCGTTGTAGAGCAATCCTACGAGCAGTACTTC. Protein sequence: CSVVEQSYEQYF. This chain links TRBV29-1 with TRBJ2-7, with no clear D. The V gene lost 4 bases and the J gene lost 1 base, with 8 bases spanning the gap. Germline V gene sequence: CDR1 SQVTM, CDR2 ANQGSEA. This CDR3 is built from 12 residues.

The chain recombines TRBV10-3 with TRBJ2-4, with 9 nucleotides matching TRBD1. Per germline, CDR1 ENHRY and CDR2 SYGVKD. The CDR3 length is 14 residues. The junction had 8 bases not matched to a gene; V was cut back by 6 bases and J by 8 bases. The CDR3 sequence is CAIRGTGIEDIQYF. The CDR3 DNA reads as TGTGCCATCAGGGGGACAGGGATAGAAGACATTCAGTACTTC.

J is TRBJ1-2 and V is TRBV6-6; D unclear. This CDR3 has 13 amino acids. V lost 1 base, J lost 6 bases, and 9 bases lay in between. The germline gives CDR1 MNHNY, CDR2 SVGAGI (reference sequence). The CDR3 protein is CASSYLALNGYTF. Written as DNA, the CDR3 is TGTGCCAGCAGTTACTTGGCATTGAATGGCTACACCTTC.

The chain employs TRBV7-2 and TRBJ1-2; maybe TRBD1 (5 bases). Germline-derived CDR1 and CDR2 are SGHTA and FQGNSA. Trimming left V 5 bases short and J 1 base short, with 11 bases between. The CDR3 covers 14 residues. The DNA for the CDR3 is TGTGCCAGCAGCGCCCAGGGAATTAACTATGGCTACACCTTC. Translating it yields CASSAQGINYGYTF.

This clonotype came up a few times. The CDR3 region has the DNA TGCAGCGCCGGACACACTGGAGAGACCCAGTACTTC. This gives the protein CSAGHTGETQYF. The chain combines TRBV29-1 with TRBJ2-5; weak D call: TRBD1 (5 bases). The V gene's germline CDR1 is SQVTM and CDR2 ANQGSEA. Deletions cut 7 bases from V and 4 bases from J, with 13 bases between. This CDR3 comprises 12 residues.